The clone carrying this T cell receptor (beta chain) came up a few times. After removal of 4 bases from V and 6 bases from J, the junction contained 8 bases not matched to a gene. This CDR3 is 16 amino acids long. Germline values: CDR1 LGHDT, CDR2 YNNKEL (reference sequence). The sample originates from a study of blood T cell repertoires in COVID-19. Study overall: Researchers got acute and convalescent COVID-19 samples from the United States, Italy and Spain.

Source study methods: Amplifying reference gene primers gave estimates of nucleated cell counts. The method was immunoSEQ multiplex PCR; TCRdb's version includes in-frame clones alone and lacks a portion of them. For V, J and clone size, that table is used; D and trimming come from the DNA. The sample yields 100,000 or so clones, about nine tenths seen once. The sequence was collected from a man between 18 and 29 years old with acute or convalescent COVID-19. The sample taken for sequencing was peripheral blood. The rearrangement joins TRBV3-1 (or the pseudogene TRBV3-2) to TRBJ2-7; TRBD2 matches at 14 bases. The CDR3, as DNA: TGTGCCAGCAGCCTAGGACTAGCGGGAGGTCAGATCGAGCAGTACTTC. It specifies CASSLGLAGGQIEQYF.